In its sample, the clone carrying this T cell receptor (beta chain) was seen a few times. The data were taken from a study of beta chain features in type 1 diabetes. CD45RO/CCR7/CD25/CD127/CD95/CD27 staining was used to isolate CD4+ naive, central memory, regulatory and stem cell-like memory cells by sorting. Sequenced material consisted of expressed TCRB transcripts (all of the isolated RNA was reverse transcribed). Method: immunoSEQ multiplex PCR; TCRdb's copy keeps in-frame clones and lacks some. The sample includes 350,000 to 450,000 clones, 14% of them seen just once. The CDR3 totals 14 residues. In germline, CDR1 is SGHDN, CDR2 FVKESK. The V end was cut by 0 bases, the J end by 6 bases, with 9 bases between.

This sequence was found in a man aged 30 to 39 in good health. Input material: naive CD4+ T cells from blood. The chain uses TRBV14 and TRBJ2-1; tentatively, D is TRBD1 or TRBD2 (5 bases each). The CDR3 DNA follows: TGTGCCAGCAGCCAAGATCGGGGCTTCAATGAGCAGTTCTTC. Its protein is CASSQDRGFNEQFF.